One sample yielded the 3 T cell receptor beta chains listed below, sequenced in a study of control samples from healthy donors and cancer patients. TCRdb keeps only in-frame clones here, not all; method: immunoSEQ multiplex PCR. Of roughly 120,000 clones detected, approximately 92% appear once; the ten largest clones hold around 1.2%. Material for sequencing was PBMCs. The source is a woman aged 50 to 60 with colorectal cancer.

This clone turned up a few times. Other DNA sequences of this sample code for an identical CDR3. The V and J genes are TRBV6-1 and TRBJ2-7; tentatively, D is TRBD2 (5 bases). Germline CDR1 reads MNHNS; CDR2 reads SASEGT. V was clipped by 1 base and J by 6 bases, with 16 bases between them. The CDR3 loop spans 15 amino acids. The CDR3 reads CASSEGGLGLSEQYF. CDR3 sequence (DNA): TGTGCCAGCAGTGAAGGAGGACTCGGGTTAAGCGAGCAGTACTTC.

The rearrangement joins TRBV11-2 to TRBJ2-3; D call uncertain. The CDR3 covers 15 residues. The V gene lost 0 bases and the J gene lost 0 bases, with 7 bases spanning the gap. The germline V gene encodes CDR1 SGHAT and CDR2 FQNNGV. In DNA form, the CDR3 reads TGTGCCAGCAGCTTAGAAGTCCATAGCACAGATACGCAGTATTTT. This encodes CASSLEVHSTDTQYF.

J is TRBJ2-2 and V is TRBV19; the D gene could be TRBD1 or TRBD2 (5 bases each). This CDR3 has 18 amino acids. CDR1 LNHDA and CDR2 SQIVND come from the germline V gene (reference sequence). V shed 5 bases and J shed 4 bases, with 23 bases lying between them. The CDR3 sequence: CASSSPPGRGRGTGELFF. The CDR3 region has the DNA TGTGCCAGTAGTTCCCCCCCGGGTAGGGGCCGGGGCACCGGGGAGCTGTTTTTT.